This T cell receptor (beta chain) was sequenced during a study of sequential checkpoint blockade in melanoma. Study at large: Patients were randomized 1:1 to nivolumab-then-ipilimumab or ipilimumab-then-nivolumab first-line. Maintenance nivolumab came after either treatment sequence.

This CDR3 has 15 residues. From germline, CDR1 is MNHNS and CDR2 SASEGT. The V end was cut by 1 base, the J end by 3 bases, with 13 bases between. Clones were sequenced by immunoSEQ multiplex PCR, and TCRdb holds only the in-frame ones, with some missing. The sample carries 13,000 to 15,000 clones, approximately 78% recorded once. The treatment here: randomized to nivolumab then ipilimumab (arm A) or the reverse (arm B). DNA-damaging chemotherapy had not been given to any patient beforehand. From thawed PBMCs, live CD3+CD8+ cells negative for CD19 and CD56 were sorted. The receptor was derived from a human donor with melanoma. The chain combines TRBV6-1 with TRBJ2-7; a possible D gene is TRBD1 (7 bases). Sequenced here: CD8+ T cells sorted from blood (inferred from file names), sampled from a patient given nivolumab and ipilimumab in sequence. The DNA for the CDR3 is TGTGCCAGCAGTGAAGTCGACAGGGAGGACTACGAGCAGTACTTC. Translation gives CASSEVDREDYEQYF.